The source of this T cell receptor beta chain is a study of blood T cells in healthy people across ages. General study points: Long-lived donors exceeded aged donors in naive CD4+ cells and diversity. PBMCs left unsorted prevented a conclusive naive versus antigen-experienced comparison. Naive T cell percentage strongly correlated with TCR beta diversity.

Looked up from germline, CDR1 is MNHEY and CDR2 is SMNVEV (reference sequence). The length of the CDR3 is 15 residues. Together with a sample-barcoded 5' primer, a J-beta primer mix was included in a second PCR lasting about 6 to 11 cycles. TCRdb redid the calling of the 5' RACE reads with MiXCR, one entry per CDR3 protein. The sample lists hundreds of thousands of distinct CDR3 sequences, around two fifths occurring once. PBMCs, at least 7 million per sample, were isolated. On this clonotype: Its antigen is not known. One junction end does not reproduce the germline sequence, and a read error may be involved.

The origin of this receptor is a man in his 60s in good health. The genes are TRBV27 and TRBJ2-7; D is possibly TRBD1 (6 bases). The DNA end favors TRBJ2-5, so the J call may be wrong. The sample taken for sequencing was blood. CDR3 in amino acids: CANSLDYLGRGTQYF. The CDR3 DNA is TGTGCCAACAGTCTAGATTATCTTGGCAGGGGGACCCAGTACTTC.